This T cell receptor (beta chain) was captured by sequencing in a study of T cell repertoires in cytomegalovirus infection. Background on the study: Public TCR beta signatures indicated both CMV infection and matching HLA type.

Study-wide results and caveats: Using cumulative public TCR beta family frequency, the authors identified those who carried CMV together with the relevant HLA.

Each CDR3 protein is one row after TCRdb ran MiXCR on the reads. Of around 300,000 distinct CDR3 sequences in the sample, about 23% were seen once. Details on this clonotype: Its antigen is undetermined.

Germline V gives CDR1 LNHDA, CDR2 SQIVND (reference sequence). This CDR3 is built from 13 residues. Trimming removed 8 bases from V and 0 bases from J; junction bases left unmatched: 4. Material for sequencing was PBMCs. This clonotype was obtained from a human donor in good health (CMV status not recorded). Some clones in this sample may be carry-over from other donors' samples. J is TRBJ2-7 and V is TRBV19; 7 nucleotides agree with TRBD2. The CDR3 DNA follows: TGTGCCAGTGGCCGGGACTACTCCTACGAGCAGTACTTC. This translates into CASGRDYSYEQYF.